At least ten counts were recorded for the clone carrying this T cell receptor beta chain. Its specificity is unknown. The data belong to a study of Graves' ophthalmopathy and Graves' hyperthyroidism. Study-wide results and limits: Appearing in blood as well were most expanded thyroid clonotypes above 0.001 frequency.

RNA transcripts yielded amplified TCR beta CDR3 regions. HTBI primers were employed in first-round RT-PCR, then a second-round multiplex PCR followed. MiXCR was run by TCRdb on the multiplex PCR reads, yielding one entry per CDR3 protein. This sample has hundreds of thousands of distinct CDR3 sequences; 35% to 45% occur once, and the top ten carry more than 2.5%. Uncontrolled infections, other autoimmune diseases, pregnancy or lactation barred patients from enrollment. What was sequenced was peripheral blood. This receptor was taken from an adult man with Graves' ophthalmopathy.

CDR3 DNA sequence: TGTGCCAGCGCCAAGGACGGGCTCCATCGGAATTCACCCCTCCACTTT. It yields the protein CASAKDGLHRNSPLHF. V usage is TRBV10-3 and J usage is TRBJ1-6; D is uncertain. The V end lost 10 bases, the J end lost 7 bases, and 23 bases lay between the germline ends. The CDR3 covers 16 residues. Germline CDR1 ENHRY, CDR2 SYGVKD.